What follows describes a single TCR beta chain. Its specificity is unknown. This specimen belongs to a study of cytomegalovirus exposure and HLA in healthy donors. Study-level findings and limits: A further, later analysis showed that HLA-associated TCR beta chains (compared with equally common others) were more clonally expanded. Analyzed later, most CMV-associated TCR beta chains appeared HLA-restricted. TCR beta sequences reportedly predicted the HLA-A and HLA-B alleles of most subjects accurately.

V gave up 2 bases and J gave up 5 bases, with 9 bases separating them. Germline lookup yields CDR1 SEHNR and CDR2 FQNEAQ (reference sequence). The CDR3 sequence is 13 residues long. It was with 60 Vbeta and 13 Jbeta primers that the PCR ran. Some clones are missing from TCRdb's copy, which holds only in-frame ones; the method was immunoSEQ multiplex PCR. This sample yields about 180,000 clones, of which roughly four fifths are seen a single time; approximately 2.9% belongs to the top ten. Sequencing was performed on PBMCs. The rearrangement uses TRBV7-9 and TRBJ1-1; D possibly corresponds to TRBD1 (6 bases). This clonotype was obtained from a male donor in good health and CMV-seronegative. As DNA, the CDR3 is TGTGCCAGCAGCTTAATTACAGGGACTGAAGCTTTCTTT. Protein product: CASSLITGTEAFF. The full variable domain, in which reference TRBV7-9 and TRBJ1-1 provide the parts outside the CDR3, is DTGVSQNPRHKITKRGQNVTFRCDPISEHNRLYWYRQTLGQGPEFLTYFQNEAQLEKSRLLSDRFSAERPKGSFSTLEIQRTEQGDSAMYLCASSLITGTEAFFGQGTRLTVV.